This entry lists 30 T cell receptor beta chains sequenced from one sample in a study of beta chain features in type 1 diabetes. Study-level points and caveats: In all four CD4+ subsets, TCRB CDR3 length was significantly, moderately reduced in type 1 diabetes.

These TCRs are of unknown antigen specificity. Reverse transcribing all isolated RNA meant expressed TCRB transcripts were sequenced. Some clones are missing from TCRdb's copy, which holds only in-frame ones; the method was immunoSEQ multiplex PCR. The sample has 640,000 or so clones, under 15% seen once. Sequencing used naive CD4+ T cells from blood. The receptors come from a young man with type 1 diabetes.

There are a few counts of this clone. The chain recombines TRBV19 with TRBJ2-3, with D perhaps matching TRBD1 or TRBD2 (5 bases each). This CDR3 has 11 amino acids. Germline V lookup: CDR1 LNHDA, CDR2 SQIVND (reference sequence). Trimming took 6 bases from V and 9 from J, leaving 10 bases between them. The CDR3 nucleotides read TGTGCCAGTAGGGGGACGAGGACGCAGTATTTT. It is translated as CASRGTRTQYF.

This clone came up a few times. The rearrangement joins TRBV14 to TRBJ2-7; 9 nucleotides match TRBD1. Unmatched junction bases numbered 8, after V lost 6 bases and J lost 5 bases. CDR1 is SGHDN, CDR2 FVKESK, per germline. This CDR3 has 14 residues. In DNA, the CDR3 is TGTGCCAGCAGGCTCGCCGGGACAGGGAACGAGCAGTACTTC. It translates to CASRLAGTGNEQYF.

The CDR3, as DNA: TGCAGTGCTACACCGGGACGTGAAGCTTTCTTT. Its translation is CSATPGREAFF. The V and J genes are TRBV20-1 and TRBJ1-1; tentative D call: TRBD1 (5 bases). Per germline, CDR1 DFQATT and CDR2 SNEGSKA (reference sequence). The germline V and J ends were trimmed by 4 bases and 7 bases, with 10 bases remaining between them. This CDR3 is built from 11 residues.

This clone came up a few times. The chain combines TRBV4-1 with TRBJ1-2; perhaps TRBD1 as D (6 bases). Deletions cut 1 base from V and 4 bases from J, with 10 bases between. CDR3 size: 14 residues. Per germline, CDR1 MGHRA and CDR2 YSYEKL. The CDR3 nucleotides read TGCGCCAGCAGCCAAGTCGGACAGACCTATGGCTACACCTTC. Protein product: CASSQVGQTYGYTF.

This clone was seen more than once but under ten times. The CDR3 DNA reads TGTGCCAGCAGCCGGGCCGGGATCTACAATGAGCAGTTCTTC. Amino acids: CASSRAGIYNEQFF. The rearrangement joins TRBV5-6 to TRBJ2-1; tentative D call: TRBD2 (5 bases). The ends were cut back, 4 bases at V and 3 bases at J, with 11 bases in the middle. Germline V CDR1 and CDR2: SGHDT, YYEEEE. The CDR3 loop spans 14 amino acids.

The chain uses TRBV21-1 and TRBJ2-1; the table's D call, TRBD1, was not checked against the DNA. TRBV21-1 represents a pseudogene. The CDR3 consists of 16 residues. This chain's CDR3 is CASSKDRDRVFDEQFF. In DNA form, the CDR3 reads TGTGCCAGCAGCAAAGATCGGGACAGGGTTTTCGATGAGCAGTTCTTC.

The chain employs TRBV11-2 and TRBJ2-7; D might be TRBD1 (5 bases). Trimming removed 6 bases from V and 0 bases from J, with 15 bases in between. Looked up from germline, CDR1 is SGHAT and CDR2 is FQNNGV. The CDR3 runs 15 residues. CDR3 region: CASRSLRETSYEQYF. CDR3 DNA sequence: TGTGCCAGCAGATCGCTCAGGGAAACCTCCTACGAGCAGTACTTC.

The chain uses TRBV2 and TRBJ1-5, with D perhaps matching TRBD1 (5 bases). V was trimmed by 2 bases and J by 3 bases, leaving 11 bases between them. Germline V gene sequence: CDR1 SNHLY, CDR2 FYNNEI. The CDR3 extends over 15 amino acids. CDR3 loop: CASSEMGPNNQPQHF. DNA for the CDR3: TGTGCCAGCAGTGAAATGGGACCGAACAATCAGCCCCAGCATTTT.

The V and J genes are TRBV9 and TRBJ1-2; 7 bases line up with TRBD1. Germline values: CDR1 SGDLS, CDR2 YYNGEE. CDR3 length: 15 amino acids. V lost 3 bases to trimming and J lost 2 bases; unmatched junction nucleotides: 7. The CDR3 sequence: CASSGPLQGNYGYTF. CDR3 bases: TGTGCCAGCAGCGGCCCCCTACAGGGGAACTATGGCTACACCTTC.

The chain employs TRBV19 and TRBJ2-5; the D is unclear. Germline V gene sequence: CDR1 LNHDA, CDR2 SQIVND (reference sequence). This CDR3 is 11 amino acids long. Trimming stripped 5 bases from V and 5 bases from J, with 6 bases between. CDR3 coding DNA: TGTGCCAGTAGTCTAGGGGAGACCCAGTACTTC. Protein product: CASSLGETQYF.

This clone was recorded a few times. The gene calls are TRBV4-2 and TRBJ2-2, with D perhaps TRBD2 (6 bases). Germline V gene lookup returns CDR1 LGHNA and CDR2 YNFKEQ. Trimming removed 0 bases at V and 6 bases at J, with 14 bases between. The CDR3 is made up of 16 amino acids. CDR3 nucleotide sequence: TGTGCCAGCAGCCAAGATCGCGGGGAATTGGCCGGGGAGCTGTTTTTT. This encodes CASSQDRGELAGELFF.

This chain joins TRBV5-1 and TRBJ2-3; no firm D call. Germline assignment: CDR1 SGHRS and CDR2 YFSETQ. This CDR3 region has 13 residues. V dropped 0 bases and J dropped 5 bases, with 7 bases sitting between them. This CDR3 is CASSLGEKDTQYF. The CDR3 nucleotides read TGCGCCAGCAGCTTGGGGGAAAAAGATACGCAGTATTTT. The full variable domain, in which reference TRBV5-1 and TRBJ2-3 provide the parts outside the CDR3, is KAGVTQTPRYLIKTRGQQVTLSCSPISGHRSVSWYQQTPGQGLQFLFEYFSETQRNKGNFPGRFSGRQFSNSRSEMNVSTLELGDSALYLCASSLGEKDTQYFGPGTRLTVL.

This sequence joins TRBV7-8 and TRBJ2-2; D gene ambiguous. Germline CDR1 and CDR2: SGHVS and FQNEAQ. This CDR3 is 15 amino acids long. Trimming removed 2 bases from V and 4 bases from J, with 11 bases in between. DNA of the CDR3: TGTGCCAGCAGCTTAAGAGGTGGAGTCACCGGGGAGCTGTTTTTT. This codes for CASSLRGGVTGELFF. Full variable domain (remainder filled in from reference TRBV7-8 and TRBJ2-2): GAGVSQSPRYKVAKRGQDVALRCDPISGHVSLFWYQQALGQGPEFLTYFQNEAQLDKSGLPSDRFFAERPEGSVSTLKIQRTQQEDSAVYLCASSLRGGVTGELFFGEGSRLTVL.

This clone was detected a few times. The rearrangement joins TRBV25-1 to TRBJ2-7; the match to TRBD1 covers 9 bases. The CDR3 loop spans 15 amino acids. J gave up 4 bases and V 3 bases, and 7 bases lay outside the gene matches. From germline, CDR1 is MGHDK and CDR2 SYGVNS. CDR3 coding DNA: TGTGCCAGCAGTGATCCGGGACAGGGAGGTTACGAGCAGTACTTC. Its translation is CASSDPGQGGYEQYF.

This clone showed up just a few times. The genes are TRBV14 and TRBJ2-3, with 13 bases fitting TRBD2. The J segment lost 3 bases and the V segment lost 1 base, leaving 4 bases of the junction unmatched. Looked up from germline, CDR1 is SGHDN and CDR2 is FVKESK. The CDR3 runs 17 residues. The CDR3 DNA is TGTGCCAGCAGCCAAGGAAGACTAGCGGGGGGTACAGATACGCAGTATTTT. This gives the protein CASSQGRLAGGTDTQYF.

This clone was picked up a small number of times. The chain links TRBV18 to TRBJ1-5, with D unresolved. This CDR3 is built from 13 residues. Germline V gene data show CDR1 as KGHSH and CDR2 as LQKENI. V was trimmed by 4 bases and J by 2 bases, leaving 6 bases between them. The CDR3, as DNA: TGTGCCAGCTCACAGGATGGCAATCAGCCCCAGCATTTT. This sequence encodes CASSQDGNQPQHF.

This CDR3 reads CASSSGTGGWTEAFF. The CDR3 nucleotides are TGTGCCAGCAGCTCCGGGACAGGGGGGTGGACTGAAGCTTTCTTT. The chain links TRBV7-2 to TRBJ1-1, with TRBD1 identical over 11 bases. Germline trimming cut 4 bases from V and 5 bases from J; bases unmatched to any gene: 6. Germline V gene lookup returns CDR1 SGHTA and CDR2 FQGNSA. The CDR3 spans 15 residues.

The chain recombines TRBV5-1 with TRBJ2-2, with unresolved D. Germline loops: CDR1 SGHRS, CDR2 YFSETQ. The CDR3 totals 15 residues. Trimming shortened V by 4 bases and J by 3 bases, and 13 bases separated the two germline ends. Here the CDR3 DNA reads TGCGCCAGCAGCGAATACACCGTTGACACCGGGGAGCTGTTTTTT. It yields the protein CASSEYTVDTGELFF.

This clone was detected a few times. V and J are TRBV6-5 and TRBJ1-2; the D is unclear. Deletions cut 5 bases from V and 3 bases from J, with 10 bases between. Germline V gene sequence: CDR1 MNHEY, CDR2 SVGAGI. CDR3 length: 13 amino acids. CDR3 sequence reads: CASSKNQYYGYTF. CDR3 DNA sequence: TGTGCCAGCAGTAAAAACCAGTACTATGGCTACACCTTC.

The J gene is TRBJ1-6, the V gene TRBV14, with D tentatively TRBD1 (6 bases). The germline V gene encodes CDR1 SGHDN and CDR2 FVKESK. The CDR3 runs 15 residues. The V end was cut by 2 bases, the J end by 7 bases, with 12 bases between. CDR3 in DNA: TGTGCCAGCAGCCAAACTAGGACAGTCAATTCACCCCTCCACTTT. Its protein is CASSQTRTVNSPLHF.

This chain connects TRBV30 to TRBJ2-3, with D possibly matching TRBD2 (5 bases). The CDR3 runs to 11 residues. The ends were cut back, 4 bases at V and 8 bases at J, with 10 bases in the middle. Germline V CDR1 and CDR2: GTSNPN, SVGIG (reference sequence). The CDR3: CAWITRGTQYF. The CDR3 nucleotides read TGTGCCTGGATTACTCGGGGTACGCAGTATTTT.

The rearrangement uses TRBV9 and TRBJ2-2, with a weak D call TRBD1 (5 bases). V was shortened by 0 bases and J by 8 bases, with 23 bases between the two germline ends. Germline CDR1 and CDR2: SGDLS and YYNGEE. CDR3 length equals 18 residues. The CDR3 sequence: CASSVGVWGPSGLGELFF. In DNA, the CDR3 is TGTGCCAGCAGCGTAGGGGTCTGGGGCCCCTCAGGGCTAGGGGAGCTGTTTTTT.

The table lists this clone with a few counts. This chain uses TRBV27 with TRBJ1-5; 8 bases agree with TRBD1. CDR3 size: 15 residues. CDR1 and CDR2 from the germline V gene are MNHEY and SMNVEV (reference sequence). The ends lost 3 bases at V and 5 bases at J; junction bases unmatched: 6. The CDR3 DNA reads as TGTGCCAGCAGTTTGAGGACAGGGAAGGATCAGCCCCAGCATTTT. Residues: CASSLRTGKDQPQHF.

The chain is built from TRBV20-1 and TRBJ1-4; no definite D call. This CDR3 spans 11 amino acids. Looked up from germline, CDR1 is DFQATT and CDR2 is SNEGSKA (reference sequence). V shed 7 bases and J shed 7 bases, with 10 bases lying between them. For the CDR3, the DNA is TGCAGTGTCCAGCCCGGTGAAAAACTGTTTTTT. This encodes CSVQPGEKLFF.

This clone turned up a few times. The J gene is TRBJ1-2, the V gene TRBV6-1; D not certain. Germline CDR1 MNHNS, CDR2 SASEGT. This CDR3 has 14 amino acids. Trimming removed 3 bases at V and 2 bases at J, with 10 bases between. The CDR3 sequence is CASSDWRKNYGYTF. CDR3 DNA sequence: TGTGCCAGCAGTGACTGGCGGAAAAACTATGGCTACACCTTC.

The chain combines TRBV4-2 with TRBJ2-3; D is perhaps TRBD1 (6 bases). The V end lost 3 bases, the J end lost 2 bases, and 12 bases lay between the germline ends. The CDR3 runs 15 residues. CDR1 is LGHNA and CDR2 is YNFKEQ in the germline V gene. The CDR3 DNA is TGTGCCAGCAGCCAGACACAGGGCTCCACAGATACGCAGTATTTT. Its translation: CASSQTQGSTDTQYF.

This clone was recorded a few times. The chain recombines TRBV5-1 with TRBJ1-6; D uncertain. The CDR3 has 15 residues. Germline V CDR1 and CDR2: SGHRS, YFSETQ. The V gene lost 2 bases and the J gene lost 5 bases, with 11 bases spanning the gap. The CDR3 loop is CASSFGESNNSPLHF. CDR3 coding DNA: TGCGCCAGCAGCTTTGGGGAGTCCAATAATTCACCCCTCCACTTT.

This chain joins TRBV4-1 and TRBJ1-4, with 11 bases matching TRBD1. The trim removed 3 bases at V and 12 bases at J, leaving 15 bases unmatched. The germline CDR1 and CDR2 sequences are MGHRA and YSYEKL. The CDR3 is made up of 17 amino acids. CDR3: CASSHLNPGQGVEELFF. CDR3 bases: TGCGCCAGCAGCCATCTAAACCCGGGACAGGGGGTGGAGGAACTGTTTTTT.

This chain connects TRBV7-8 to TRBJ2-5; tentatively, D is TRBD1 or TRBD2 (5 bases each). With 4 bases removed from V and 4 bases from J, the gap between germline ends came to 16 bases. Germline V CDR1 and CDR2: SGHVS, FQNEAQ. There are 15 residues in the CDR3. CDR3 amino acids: CASSYGTAAGETQYF. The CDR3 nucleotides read TGTGCCAGCAGCTATGGGACCGCCGCCGGAGAGACCCAGTACTTC.

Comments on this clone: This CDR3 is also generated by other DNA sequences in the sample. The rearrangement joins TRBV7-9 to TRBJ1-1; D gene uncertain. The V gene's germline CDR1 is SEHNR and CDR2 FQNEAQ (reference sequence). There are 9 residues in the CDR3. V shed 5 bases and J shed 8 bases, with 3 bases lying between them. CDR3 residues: CASSPEAFF. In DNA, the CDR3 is TGTGCCAGCAGCCCAGAAGCTTTCTTT.